The present TCR beta chain was sequenced within a study of OX40 agonist ivuxolimab in advanced cancers. Overall study context: Of the patients, three showed partial responses, one with hepatocellular carcinoma and two with cutaneous melanoma.

TCRdb's copy holds only in-frame clones and misses some; the assay was immunoSEQ multiplex PCR. The sample shows 90,000 to 95,000 clones, around 84% of them seen only once. The CDR3 totals 13 residues. V was trimmed by 6 bases and J by 2 bases, leaving 10 bases between them. Germline values: CDR1 MNHEY, CDR2 SVGAGI. Samples were taken at baseline and on day 1 of cycles 4 and 7. The chain carries TRBV6-5 and TRBJ1-2; possible D gene TRBD1, 6 bases. This TCR derives from an adult with an advanced solid tumor such as melanoma, head and neck, liver or kidney cancer. The specimen comprised CD4+ or CD8+ T cells sorted from blood, sampled in a trial of the OX40 agonist ivuxolimab. Here the CDR3 DNA reads TGTGCCAGCAGCCCAGGACAGAACTATGGCTACACCTTC. It encodes CASSPGQNYGYTF.